What follows are 2 T cell receptor beta chains derived from one specimen sequenced in a study of blood T cell repertoires in COVID-19. The method was immunoSEQ multiplex PCR; TCRdb's version includes in-frame clones alone and lacks a portion of them. The data contain approximately 190,000 clones, around 79% of them singletons. The sample comprised peripheral blood. The receptors stem from a man aged 60-69 years with active or convalescent COVID-19.

The gene calls are TRBV3-1 (or the pseudogene TRBV3-2) and TRBJ1-5, with D unresolved. CDR1 LGHDT and CDR2 YNNKEL come from the germline V gene (reference sequence). The length of the CDR3 is 13 residues. V shed 0 bases and J shed 4 bases, with 4 bases lying between them. CDR3 sequence (DNA): TGTGCCAGCAGCCAAGAGCGAAATCAGCCCCAGCATTTT. Translated, it gives CASSQERNQPQHF.

The rearrangement links TRBV7-8 to TRBJ2-5, with D possibly TRBD1 on 6 matching bases. This CDR3 region has 14 residues. Germline assignment: CDR1 SGHVS and CDR2 FQNEAQ. V was shortened by 5 bases and J by 4 bases, with 14 bases between the two germline ends. CDR3 sequence reads: CASSPMGAGETQYF. The CDR3 coding sequence is TGTGCCAGCAGCCCTATGGGGGCAGGAGAGACCCAGTACTTC.